A single sample gave rise to the 4 T cell receptor beta chains below, sequenced in a study of T cells in Graves' hyperthyroidism and ophthalmopathy. RNA transcripts gave rise to amplified TCR beta CDR3 regions. The HTBI primer set served for first-round RT-PCR of the TCR CDR3. TCRdb redid the calling of the multiplex PCR reads with MiXCR, one entry per CDR3 protein. The sample contains more than 500,000 distinct CDR3 sequences, around 15% of which appear only once. Sample: blood. These receptors were taken from a woman aged 35 to 49 with Graves' ophthalmopathy.

The chain has TRBV30 and TRBJ1-5, with D possibly being TRBD1 (5 bases). CDR1 is GTSNPN, CDR2 SVGIG, per germline (reference sequence). The V end was cut by 1 base, the J end by 15 bases, with 13 bases between. This CDR3 spans 11 amino acids. CDR3 in DNA: TGTGCCTGGAGTGGAGGCGGGGACGCGCATTTT. Protein product: CAWSGGGDAHF.

This clonotype appeared many times. The V call is TRBV6-2 or TRBV6-3, the J call TRBJ2-7; D perhaps matches TRBD1 (5 bases). The CDR3 has 12 residues. Germline V gives CDR1 MNHEY, CDR2 SVGEGT. The ends were cut back, 2 bases at V and 6 bases at J, with 8 bases in the middle. The CDR3 DNA follows: TGTGCCAGCAGTTACGCTGGGGCCGAGCAGTACTTC. This codes for CASSYAGAEQYF.

In DNA form, the CDR3 reads TGTGCCAGCAGTTCCAACCGACAAACGGGGGGCCAGAACACTGAAGCTTTCTTT. Translating gives CASSSNRQTGGQNTEAFF. The J gene is TRBJ1-1, the V gene TRBV12-3 or TRBV12-4, with a weak D call TRBD1 (6 bases). Trimming took off 4 bases at V and 1 base at J, with 22 bases between the two ends. The CDR3 loop spans 18 amino acids.

This clonotype was recorded at least ten times. The rearrangement uses TRBV12-3 or TRBV12-4 and TRBJ1-1; unclear D gene. With 6 bases removed from V and 4 bases from J, the gap between germline ends came to 18 bases. The CDR3 totals 15 residues. CDR3 nucleotides: TGTGCCAGCAGCCCAGCACTCCCCGGTCGCACTGAAGCTTTCTTT. Its protein product is CASSPALPGRTEAFF.